The rows below give T cell receptor beta chains drawn from one sample of a study of vaccination and CD4 T cells after COVID-19. Their antigens remain unidentified. TCRdb recomputed calls from the PCR reads with MiXCR, one row per CDR3 protein. The sample shows some 14,000 distinct CDR3 sequences, around a third of them seen only once. Sequenced material: CD4+ T cells from blood, cultured in vitro. The receptors stem from a human donor who had recovered from COVID-19. Each CDR3 is given with its conserved first and last residue. D genes are given only for firm matches.

j_call d_call v_call cdr3_aa
TRBJ2-2 NA TRBV12-3/TRBV12-4 CASRPSSGLGELFF
TRBJ1-2 NA TRBV20-1 CSAADKNYGYTF
TRBJ1-4 TRBD1 TRBV15 CATSRDHRGGGLFF
TRBJ1-1 NA TRBV7-9 CATTGNTEAFF
TRBJ2-2 NA TRBV10-1 CASSESSLLRGGELFF
TRBJ2-5 NA TRBV20-1 CSAKRGAGPQETQYF
TRBJ1-4 TRBD1 TRBV27 CAGRAGGAGNEKLFF
TRBJ2-1 NA TRBV20-1 CSARDRIRLRWHEQFF
TRBJ1-6 NA TRBV27 CASSSQGTVNSPLHF
TRBJ2-1 TRBD2 TRBV20-1 CSAFGRAYNEQFF
TRBJ1-1 NA TRBV20-1 CSAGGNTEAFF
TRBJ2-3 NA TRBV18 CASSPPPPTDTQYF
TRBJ2-2 TRBD2 TRBV5-4 CASSPTGASGTGELFF
TRBJ2-4 NA TRBV4-3 CASSQERVGNIQYF
TRBJ2-5 TRBD2 TRBV7-9 CASSSGGTSGAGETQYF
TRBJ1-1 NA TRBV30 CAWSVLQWNTEAFF
TRBJ2-2 NA TRBV12-3/TRBV12-4 CASSPISAGELFF
TRBJ1-1 TRBD1 TRBV7-9 CASSSASLRQGGTEAFF
TRBJ1-2 NA TRBV19 CASSPSGDGYTF
TRBJ2-7 NA TRBV5-1 CASSTEPGHHTYEQYF
TRBJ2-1 TRBD1 TRBV2 CASSAIRGTGGSPSYNEQFF
TRBJ1-5 NA TRBV14 CASSQEGHYHQPQHF
TRBJ2-1 TRBD2 TRBV28 CASSLTTSGSNEQFF
TRBJ2-7 NA TRBV18 CASSPGTESYEQYF
TRBJ1-1 TRBD1 TRBV20-1 CSARLDTGTGKYNTEAFF
TRBJ2-4 NA TRBV18 CASSRTGAGTNIQYF
TRBJ2-5 NA TRBV7-3 CASSLSTRGQETQYF
TRBJ1-1 TRBD1 TRBV6-5 CASSYSEGATEAFF
TRBJ1-6 NA TRBV7-8 CASSLKPSYNSPLHF
TRBJ1-1 NA TRBV30 CAWSRTRGAFF
TRBJ1-1 TRBD1 TRBV6-1 CASSLGQPNTEAFF
TRBJ1-6 NA TRBV27 CASRRRLINSPLHF
TRBJ2-1 TRBD2 TRBV2 CASRPGLAGVDEQFF
TRBJ2-1 NA TRBV7-2 CASSVLAGLFNEQFF
TRBJ2-1 TRBD2 TRBV5-1 CASSAGVIPSYNEQFF
TRBJ2-3 NA TRBV12-3/TRBV12-4 CASSKGLPTDTQYF
TRBJ2-5 NA TRBV6-1 CASSEAGGAQTQYF
TRBJ2-4 NA TRBV6-2/TRBV6-3 CASSMGVNRGNIQYF
TRBJ2-5 TRBD2 TRBV12-3/TRBV12-4 CASGRSPWGGGLETQYF
TRBJ2-6 TRBD2 TRBV18 CASSEREGLFSGANVLTF